This is a list of T cell receptor beta chains from one sample in a study of cytomegalovirus exposure and HLA in healthy donors. TCRdb's copy holds only in-frame clones and misses some; the assay was immunoSEQ multiplex PCR. The table lists about 130,000 clones, with approximately 1.6% in the top ten. Input material: PBMCs. The receptors were sampled from a woman in her forties in good health and CMV-seropositive. Each CDR3 is given with its conserved first and last residue. D genes are given only for firm matches.

>TRBJ2-2|TRBV6-4|-
TGTGCCAGCAGTGACGTCAGACTAAGTAGGACCGGGGAGCTGTTTTTT
CASSDVRLSRTGELFF
>TRBJ2-2|TRBV9|-
TGTGCCAGCAGCGTAGCTTCGGGGACCGGGGAGCTGTTTTTT
CASSVASGTGELFF
>TRBJ2-4|TRBV11-2|-
TGTGCCAGCACGAAATGGACTAACTTAAACATTCAGTACTTC
CASTKWTNLNIQYF
>TRBJ1-2|TRBV18|TRBD1
TGTGCCAGCTCACCACTCCGGACAGGGGACTATGGCTACACCTTC
CASSPLRTGDYGYTF
>TRBJ2-1|TRBV27|TRBD2
TGTGCCAGCAGTTTATCTGGTAGCGGGTATTACAATGAGCAGTTCTTC
CASSLSGSGYYNEQFF
>TRBJ2-4|TRBV30|TRBD1
TGTGCCTGGTCTGACAGGGGTAACATTCAGTACTTC
CAWSDRGNIQYF
>TRBJ1-5|TRBV28|-
TGTGCCAGCAGGCCGGGGAGTCAGCCCCAGCATTTT
CASRPGSQPQHF
>TRBJ2-7|TRBV6-5|-
TGTGCCAGCAGCCGTTCTGCCAGGGTCCACGAGCAGTACTTC
CASSRSARVHEQYF
>TRBJ1-1|TRBV5-4|-
TGTGCCAGCAGCCCCCCGGCGGGCCGGATGAACACTGAAGCTTTCTTT
CASSPPAGRMNTEAFF
>TRBJ2-7|TRBV5-1|-
TGCGCCAGCAGCTTGCAGGGTTACGAGCAGTACTTC
CASSLQGYEQYF
>TRBJ1-5|TRBV7-9|TRBD1
TGTGCCAGCAGCTTAGGGCAGGGGGATCAGCCCCAGCATTTT
CASSLGQGDQPQHF
>TRBJ2-2|TRBV19|TRBD1
TGTGCCAGCCGGGACAGGACCAACACCGGGGAGCTGTTTTTT
CASRDRTNTGELFF
>TRBJ1-5|TRBV6-1|-
TGTGCCAGCAGGAGACAGGATTATCAGCCCCAGCATTTT
CASRRQDYQPQHF
>TRBJ1-2|TRBV19|-
TGTGCCAGTAGGTCGGGAATCCCAGGACCCCATGGCTACACCTTC
CASRSGIPGPHGYTF
>TRBJ1-6|TRBV5-6|TRBD1
TGTGCCAGCAGCAGGGGACAGGGAAGCTCACCCCTCCACTTT
CASSRGQGSSPLHF
>TRBJ2-1|TRBV7-8|TRBD2
TGTGCCAGCAGCGATCGGGCCGGGACTAGCGGGAGGGCCGAGTTCTTC
CASSDRAGTSGRAEFF
>TRBJ1-4|TRBV5-5|TRBD1
TGTGCTAGCAGCCAACGCTCACAGGGGGCGGGTGAAAAACTGTTTTTT
CASSQRSQGAGEKLFF
>TRBJ1-2|TRBV30|TRBD1
TGTGCCTGGTCACAGGGGGATGGCTACACCTTC
CAWSQGDGYTF
>TRBJ1-6|TRBV7-2|TRBD1
TGTGCCAGCAGCTTTCTATCACAGGGGGCCAGTTCACCCCTCCACTTT
CASSFLSQGASSPLHF
>TRBJ1-2|TRBV30|-
TGTGCCTGGAGCCCGGTACTGGGGGCTCATGGCTACACCTTC
CAWSPVLGAHGYTF
>TRBJ2-2|TRBV4-2|-
TGTGCCAGCAGCCAAGCTTTTATCGGGGGAGAGAACACCGGGGAGCTGTTTTTT
CASSQAFIGGENTGELFF
>TRBJ2-1|TRBV2|TRBD2
TGTGCCAGCAGTGACCCGGCTAGCGGGAGCCCCTACAATGAGCAGTTCTTC
CASSDPASGSPYNEQFF
>TRBJ1-3|TRBV15|-
TGTGCCACCAGCACGCGGGCCTCTGGAAACACCATATATTTT
CATSTRASGNTIYF
>TRBJ2-2|TRBV4-1|-
TGCGCCAGCAGCCAAGATCGTGTTCCCGGGGAGCTGTTTTTT
CASSQDRVPGELFF
>TRBJ2-1|TRBV6-1|-
TGTGCCAGCCTATGGACAGTCCAAAGCAATGAGCAGTTCTTC
CASLWTVQSNEQFF
>TRBJ1-4|TRBV5-6|TRBD1
TGTGCCAGCAGCCAATACAGGGGCAGGCCTGAAAAACTGTTTTTT
CASSQYRGRPEKLFF
>TRBJ2-4|TRBV29-1|TRBD2
TGCAGCGTTTGGGGGGGTGCCAAAAACATTCAGTACTTC
CSVWGGAKNIQYF
>TRBJ2-1|TRBV6-1|TRBD2
TGTGCCTGCTCGGGACTAGCGGGAGTCAATGAGCAGTTCTTC
CACSGLAGVNEQFF
>TRBJ2-7|TRBV7-9|-
TGTGCCAGCAGCCCAGGACAGAACTCCTACGAGCAGTACTTC
CASSPGQNSYEQYF
>TRBJ1-2|TRBV13|TRBD1
TGTGCCAGCAGCGTAGGGACAGGGGGAAACTATGGCTACACCTTC
CASSVGTGGNYGYTF
>TRBJ1-1|TRBV30|TRBD1
TGTGCCTGGGACAGGGGGCTAACCCAAGGTGAAGCTTTCTTT
CAWDRGLTQGEAFF
>TRBJ2-3|TRBV4-3|TRBD2
TGCGCCAGCAGCCAAGAAAAGCGGGAGGCCACAGATACGCAGTATTTT
CASSQEKREATDTQYF
>TRBJ2-7|TRBV5-1|TRBD1
TGCGCCGGCAGCGACCCCGGGACAGGGGTGTGGAACGAGCAGTACTTC
CAGSDPGTGVWNEQYF
>TRBJ2-2|TRBV21-1|-
TGTGCCAGCAGCAAAGCCCCTCTAGCGGGAGAGGACACCGGGGAGCTGTTTTTT
CASSKAPLAGEDTGELFF
>TRBJ1-2|TRBV27|TRBD1
TGTGCCAGCAGTTTTATCGTCGGAAGGACAGGAGTCCTTTATGGCTACACCTTC
CASSFIVGRTGVLYGYTF
>TRBJ2-7|TRBV4-1|TRBD2
TGCGCCAGCAGCCAAGTAGCGACTAGCGGGATGACTTACGAGCAGTACTTC
CASSQVATSGMTYEQYF
>TRBJ1-2|TRBV7-2|TRBD1
TGTGCCAGCAGCCCGACAGGGGTTTATGGCTACACCTTC
CASSPTGVYGYTF
>TRBJ2-2|TRBV5-1|-
TGCGCCAGCAGCCCGACCGGGACAAACACCGGGGAGCTGTTTTTT
CASSPTGTNTGELFF
>TRBJ1-1|TRBV30|-
TGTGCCGCAGGTTATCTGAACACTGAAGCTTTCTTT
CAAGYLNTEAFF
>TRBJ2-2|TRBV5-4|-
TGTGCCAGCAGCCCGGACCTGGGACTTATGAACACCGGGGAGCTGTTTTTT
CASSPDLGLMNTGELFF
>TRBJ1-4|TRBV2|-
TGTGCCAGCAGGGCCCTCGGGGGATCAACTAATGAAAAACTGTTTTTT
CASRALGGSTNEKLFF
>TRBJ2-1|TRBV29-1|-
TGCAGCGTTCTAAGGGGTATTGGCCAACCGAACAATGAGCAGTTCTTC
CSVLRGIGQPNNEQFF
>TRBJ2-2|TRBV28|-
TGTGCCAGCAGTTTATGGCGAACCGGGGAGCTGTTTTTT
CASSLWRTGELFF
>TRBJ2-1|TRBV28|TRBD2
TGTGCCAGCAGTTCCTCTTCTAGCGGAATCTTCAATGAGCAGTTCTTC
CASSSSSSGIFNEQFF
>TRBJ1-5|TRBV5-1|-
TGCGCCAGCAGCTTGGGACCGCTCGGAGGGGATCAGCCCCAGCATTTT
CASSLGPLGGDQPQHF
>TRBJ1-4|TRBV5-1|TRBD1
TGCGCCAGCAGCTGGATGACAGGGGCTAATGAAAAACTGTTTTTT
CASSWMTGANEKLFF
>TRBJ2-4|TRBV19|-
TGTGCCAGTAGCAGGCAGGGAATGACATTAGCCAAAAACATTCAGTACTTC
CASSRQGMTLAKNIQYF
>TRBJ2-7|TRBV5-6|-
TGTGCCAGCACCTCCGGAGGAGGGTCCTCCTACGAGCAGTACTTC
CASTSGGGSSYEQYF
>TRBJ2-6|TRBV7-3|-
TGTGCCAGCAGCTTAAAGGGCCAGGGATGGGCTGGGGCCAACGTCCTGACTTTC
CASSLKGQGWAGANVLTF
>TRBJ2-7|TRBV7-9|-
TGTGCCAGCAGCGCTCTAAGATCCCACGAGCAGTACTTC
CASSALRSHEQYF